What follows is one TCR beta chain and its context. Its antigen is not known. This sample is part of a study of T cell repertoires in cytomegalovirus infection. Study details: As its CMV epitopes, the study selected recently identified HLA-C-restricted and well-studied HLA-B-restricted targets. TCR beta signatures that were public indicated CMV infection and matching HLA type.

TCRdb analysed the reads with MiXCR anew, one entry per CDR3 protein. The sample shows hundreds of thousands of distinct CDR3 sequences, 25% to 30% of them seen only once. Points from the study as a whole: The ex vivo response was dominated by HLA-C-restricted CMV-specific TCR beta clonotypes.

The receptor was isolated from a human donor in good health (CMV status not recorded). Some clones in this sample may be carry-over from other donors' samples. This specimen was cultured PBMCs, taken from culture after CMV antigen stimulation.

The CDR3 loop is CASSGHGGNQPQHF. The CDR3 DNA is TGTGCCAGCAGCGGACATGGGGGCAATCAGCCCCAGCATTTT. The genes are TRBV6-1 and TRBJ1-5; D possibly corresponds to TRBD1 (5 bases). V lost 6 bases and J lost 2, with 11 bases in between. CDR3 size: 14 residues. The germline CDR1 and CDR2 sequences are MNHNS and SASEGT.